The 6 T cell receptor beta chains below all came from one sample that was sequenced in a study of shared clonotypes between healthy human individuals. Measured with immunoSEQ multiplex PCR; TCRdb has only the in-frame clones, and not every one. The table shows approximately 2.3 million clones, with approximately 95% occurring only once. The sequenced material came from naive CD4+ T cells from PBMCs. As for subset: CD45RA+ positively selected. The receptors derive from a man between 18 and 29 years old in good health. Some clones in this sample may be carry-over from other donors' samples.

V usage is TRBV7-6 and J usage is TRBJ1-3, with D uncertain. V was clipped by 6 bases and J by 0 bases, with 12 bases between them. The CDR3 consists of 15 residues. The V gene's germline CDR1 is SGHVS and CDR2 FNYEAQ. CDR3 sequence (DNA): TGTGCCAGCAGGATAGACGAGAACTCTGGAAACACCATATATTTT. Its translation: CASRIDENSGNTIYF.

V and J are TRBV5-5 and TRBJ1-2; D is uncertain. The CDR3 is made up of 13 amino acids. The ends were cut back, 4 bases at V and 2 bases at J, with 9 bases in the middle. Germline CDR1 reads SGHKS; CDR2 reads YYEKEE (reference sequence). The CDR3 region is CASSTDGNYGYTF. CDR3 nucleotides: TGTGCCAGCAGCACAGACGGCAACTATGGCTACACCTTC.

This clone was counted between two and nine times. Distinct nucleotide sequences in the sample also encode this CDR3. The rearrangement links TRBV2 to TRBJ1-2, with D unresolved. CDR3 length equals 14 residues. V lost 4 bases to trimming and J lost 0 bases, with 9 bases between them. Per the germline V gene, CDR1 is SNHLY and CDR2 is FYNNEI. The CDR3, as DNA: TGTGCCAGCAGTGGGGCAGGTGCTAACTATGGCTACACCTTC. Amino acid sequence: CASSGAGANYGYTF. The full variable domain, in which reference TRBV2 and TRBJ1-2 provide the parts outside the CDR3, is EPEVTQTPSHQVTQMGQEVILRCVPISNHLYFYWYRQILGQKVEFLVSFYNNEISEKSEIFDDQFSVERPDGSNFTLKIRSTKLEDSAMYFCASSGAGANYGYTFGSGTRLTVV.

V and J are TRBV7-2 and TRBJ2-2; 9 bases match TRBD1. Unmatched junction bases numbered 4, after V lost 5 bases and J lost 9 bases. In germline, CDR1 is SGHTA, CDR2 FQGNSA. CDR3 length equals 13 residues. The CDR3 loop reads CASSPGQGRELFF. The CDR3 region has the DNA TGTGCCAGCAGCCCCGGACAGGGGCGGGAGCTGTTTTTT.

CDR3 region: CASSLLPGVLYNEQFF. Written as DNA, the CDR3 is TGTGCCAGCAGCTTACTTCCCGGAGTGCTCTACAATGAGCAGTTCTTC. The chain recombines TRBV11-2 with TRBJ2-1; no clear D. The germline gives CDR1 SGHAT, CDR2 FQNNGV. The V gene lost 2 bases and the J gene lost 3 bases, with 14 bases spanning the gap. The CDR3 loop spans 16 amino acids.

V is TRBV28 and J is TRBJ1-1; D gene uncertain. The ends were cut back, 5 bases at V and 3 bases at J, with 13 bases in the middle. In germline, CDR1 is MDHEN, CDR2 SYDVKM. The CDR3 covers 14 residues. The CDR3 sequence: CASSIPGWDTEAFF. The CDR3 coding sequence is TGTGCCAGCAGTATCCCGGGTTGGGACACTGAAGCTTTCTTT.